What follows are 11 T cell receptor beta chains derived from one specimen sequenced in a study of quantifying T cell responses using KT2 cells (dated by TCRdb to 2016 to 2017). About the investigation overall: RNA was DNase-treated and reverse transcribed with TCR alpha and beta constant-region primers, mostly using SuperScript III.

Libraries were constructed by UMI-ligation and nested PCR. Reads for this sample came from an Illumina MiSeq. Using T4 RNA ligase 1, a single-stranded oligonucleotide bearing the Illumina SP2 sequence plus a UMI was ligated onto the 3' end of the cDNA. PCR1 ran approximately 4 cycles (98°C 15 s, 69°C 30 s, 72°C 40 s); the beta primer was an equimolar mix of RC1.1 and RC1.2 covering TRBC1 and TRBC2. TCRdb trimmed public reads at Q25 via fastp, called clones via MiXCR and kept in-frame beta chains. Rows with one shared CDR3 protein collapse into an entry with the most common genes and DNA. This sample has tens of thousands of distinct CDR3 sequences in its table, and more than 9% of those were observed once. The ten largest account for about 10% of the sample. Sequencing was done on a sample of PBMCs spiked with cells of the T cell clone KT2. These TCRs come from a human donor.

In its sample, this clonotype was seen a few times. The V call is TRBV7-7, the J call TRBJ2-1; the match to TRBD1 covers 7 bases. The CDR3 has 15 residues. Looked up from germline, CDR1 is SSHAT and CDR2 is FNYEAQ (reference sequence). The V segment lost 2 bases and the J segment 7 bases; nucleotides outside the gene matches: 8. CDR3 sequence (DNA): TGTGCCAGCAGCTTAAACTCCGGCAGGGGGAATGAGCAGTTCTTC. It codes for CASSLNSGRGNEQFF. Supplemented by reference TRBV7-7 and TRBJ2-1, the full variable domain reads GAGVSQSPRYKVTKRGQDVTLRCDPISSHATLYWYQQALGQGPEFLTYFNYEAQPDKSGLPSDRFSAERPEGSISTLTIQRTEQRDSAMYRCASSLNSGRGNEQFFGPGTRLTVL.

V and J are TRBV7-8 and TRBJ2-3, with D possibly being TRBD2 (6 bases). The CDR3 covers 14 residues. Germline V gene sequence: CDR1 SGHVS, CDR2 FQNEAQ. V was shortened by 5 bases and J by 2 bases, with 11 bases between the two germline ends. Written as DNA, the CDR3 is TGTGCCAGCAGCCGAGCGGGCCCCACAGATACGCAGTATTTT. Translating gives CASSRAGPTDTQYF. Variable domain in full (rest from reference TRBV7-8 and TRBJ2-3): GAGVSQSPRYKVAKRGQDVALRCDPISGHVSLFWYQQALGQGPEFLTYFQNEAQLDKSGLPSDRFFAERPEGSVSTLKIQRTQQEDSAVYLCASSRAGPTDTQYFGPGTRLTVL.

In this sample, this clonotype turned up many times. This rearrangement joins TRBV2 to TRBJ1-1, with 7 bases aligning to TRBD1. This CDR3 has 15 residues. CDR1 SNHLY and CDR2 FYNNEI come from the germline V gene. V dropped 7 bases and J dropped 1; count of bases not matched to a gene: 9. CDR3 nucleotide sequence: TGTGCCAGCAACCCCCCACAGGGGTCGAACACTGAAGCTTTCTTT. It yields the protein CASNPPQGSNTEAFF.

Ten or more counts support this clonotype. The genes are TRBV29-1 and TRBJ2-5; 7 bases line up with TRBD1. V shed 3 bases and J 2 bases; nucleotides not matched to a gene: 6. This CDR3 region has 14 residues. CDR1 and CDR2 (germline): SQVTM, ANQGSEA. The CDR3: CSVDWTGVQETQYF. The CDR3 DNA sequence: TGCAGCGTTGATTGGACAGGAGTACAAGAGACCCAGTACTTC.

This clonotype appeared many times. CDR3 DNA: TGTGCCAGCAGCTTAGCGACCGAATGGGGGGACACTGAAGCTTTCTTT. This translates into CASSLATEWGDTEAFF. The J gene is TRBJ1-1, the V gene TRBV7-2, with a tentative D call TRBD1 (5 bases). CDR1 SGHTA and CDR2 FQGNSA come from the germline V gene. Trimming removed 0 bases from V and 3 bases from J, with 14 bases in between. The CDR3 totals 16 residues.

CDR3 coding DNA: TGCGCCAGCAGCCAAGATCAGGGGGAAACCGAGCAGTTCTTC. The encoded protein is CASSQDQGETEQFF. The chain recombines TRBV4-3 with TRBJ2-1; 7 positions match TRBD1. Trimming at V came to 0 bases and at J to 10 bases, leaving 6 bases not matched to a gene. Germline CDR1 LGHNA, CDR2 YSLEER. CDR3 length: 14 residues.

This clonotype was picked up many times. The chain employs TRBV11-2 and TRBJ2-3; D gene unclear. CDR1 and CDR2 from the germline V gene are SGHAT and FQNNGV. V was clipped by 5 bases and J by 2 bases, with 17 bases between them. CDR3 size: 16 residues. CDR3 loop: CASSPTDGRATDTQYF. CDR3 DNA: TGTGCCAGCAGCCCTACGGATGGACGGGCCACAGATACGCAGTATTTT.

The CDR3 nucleotides read TGCAGTGCTAGGAAGGGGGCGAATTCACCCCTCCACTTT. Encoded protein: CSARKGANSPLHF. The V gene is TRBV20-1, the J gene TRBJ1-6, with 7 bases matching TRBD1. This CDR3 comprises 13 residues. Per germline, CDR1 DFQATT and CDR2 SNEGSKA (reference sequence). The V segment lost 3 bases and the J segment 7 bases; nucleotides outside the gene matches: 3.

A word on this clonotype: This may come from a read error, since a much larger clone is one base off. The J gene is TRBJ1-2, the V gene TRBV20-1; a weak D match, TRBD1 (6 bases). Germline CDR1 is DFQATT and CDR2 is SNEGSKA (reference sequence). CDR3 length: 14 residues. The CDR3: CSARVITGNDGYAF. The CDR3 nucleotides are TGCAGTGCTCGAGTGATTACAGGGAACGATGGCTACGCCTTC.

This clonotype was counted at least ten times. The chain recombines TRBV20-1 with TRBJ2-7; D possibly corresponds to TRBD1 (5 bases). Germline-derived CDR1 and CDR2 are DFQATT and SNEGSKA (reference sequence). The V end was cut by 1 base, the J end by 3 bases, with 10 bases between. The CDR3 extends over 13 amino acids. Here the CDR3 reads CSARGTINYEQYF. The CDR3 DNA reads as TGCAGTGCTAGAGGGACAATTAACTACGAGCAGTACTTC.

The rearrangement joins TRBV4-1 to TRBJ1-1; a weak D match, TRBD1 (5 bases). This CDR3 is built from 15 residues. The germline V and J ends were trimmed by 4 bases and 0 bases, with 12 bases remaining between them. Germline-derived CDR1 and CDR2 are MGHRA and YSYEKL. In DNA, the CDR3 is TGCGCCAGCAGCCTAGCGGGGGGGATGAACACTGAAGCTTTCTTT. Translating gives CASSLAGGMNTEAFF.